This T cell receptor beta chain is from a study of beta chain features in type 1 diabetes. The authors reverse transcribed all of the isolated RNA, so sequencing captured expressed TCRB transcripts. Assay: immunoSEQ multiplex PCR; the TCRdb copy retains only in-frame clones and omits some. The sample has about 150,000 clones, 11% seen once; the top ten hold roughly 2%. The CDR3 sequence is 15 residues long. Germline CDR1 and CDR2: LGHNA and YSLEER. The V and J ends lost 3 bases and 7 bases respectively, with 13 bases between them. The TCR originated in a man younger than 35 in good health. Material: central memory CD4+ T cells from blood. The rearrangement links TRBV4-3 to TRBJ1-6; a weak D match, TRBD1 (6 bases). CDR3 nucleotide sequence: TGCGCCAGCAGCCAGTTTACAGGGATCAATTCACCCCTCCACTTT. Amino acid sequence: CASSQFTGINSPLHF.